This TCR beta chain was observed in a study of blood T cell repertoires in COVID-19. TCRdb's copy holds only in-frame clones and misses some; the assay was immunoSEQ multiplex PCR. The sample shows roughly 60,000 clones, roughly 92% of them seen only once. Germline V CDR1 and CDR2: LGHDT, YNNKEL (reference sequence). V lost 2 bases and J 8 bases, leaving 19 bases between the germline ends. The CDR3 totals 16 residues. This clonotype originated in a human donor in a cohort sampled during active COVID-19. The sequenced sample consisted of peripheral blood. The chain carries TRBV3-1 (or the pseudogene TRBV3-2) and TRBJ1-3; a weak D match, TRBD1 (6 bases). This CDR3 reads CASSQRGGGNDHTIYF. As DNA, the CDR3 is TGTGCCAGCAGCCAAAGGGGAGGGGGGAACGACCACACCATATATTTT.